This entry lists 8 T cell receptor beta chains sequenced from one sample in a study of control samples from healthy donors and cancer patients. Measured with immunoSEQ multiplex PCR; TCRdb has only the in-frame clones, and not every one. The sample lists fewer than 300,000 clones, about 80% occurring once. Sequencing was done on a sample of PBMCs. These TCRs come from a woman in her sixties or seventies with lung cancer.

The chain couples TRBV6-5 to TRBJ1-1, with 9 positions matching TRBD1. The junction had 2 bases not matched to a gene; V was cut back by 6 bases and J by 3 bases. The CDR3 runs 13 residues. Germline CDR1 reads MNHEY; CDR2 reads SVGAGI. CDR3 residues: CASRDRGYTEAFF. CDR3 nucleotides: TGTGCCAGCAGGGACAGGGGTTACACTGAAGCTTTCTTT.

The gene calls are TRBV11-2 and TRBJ1-1, with D maybe TRBD1 (6 bases). The germline CDR1 and CDR2 sequences are SGHAT and FQNNGV. The length of the CDR3 is 15 residues. V shed 0 bases and J shed 7 bases, with 15 bases lying between them. The CDR3 loop reads CASSLDRGGQNEAFF. The CDR3 region has the DNA TGTGCCAGCAGCTTAGATCGAGGGGGGCAGAATGAAGCTTTCTTT. The complete variable domain, with remaining parts taken from reference TRBV11-2 and TRBJ1-1, reads EAGVAQSPRYKIIEKRQSVAFWCNPISGHATLYWYQQILGQGPKLLIQFQNNGVVDDSQLPKDRFSAERLKGVDSTLKIQPAKLEDSAVYLCASSLDRGGQNEAFFGQGTRLTVV.

About this clone: The same CDR3 can be traced to other DNA sequences in this sample. CDR3 residues: CASSEGQGFGEQFF. DNA for the CDR3: TGTGCCAGCAGTGAGGGACAGGGTTTTGGTGAGCAGTTCTTC. The chain links TRBV6-1 to TRBJ2-1, with 9 bases fitting TRBD1. The CDR3 runs 14 residues. Trimming removed 3 bases from V and 9 bases from J; junction bases left unmatched: 6. Germline V gene data show CDR1 as MNHNS and CDR2 as SASEGT.

The rearrangement links TRBV7-8 to TRBJ1-1; D is ambiguous. Germline CDR1 is SGHVS and CDR2 is FQNEAQ. The V gene lost 5 bases and the J gene lost 4 bases, with 5 bases spanning the gap. The CDR3 has 11 amino acids. The CDR3 region has the DNA TGTGCCAGCAGCAACACCACTGAAGCTTTCTTT. It is translated as CASSNTTEAFF.

The chain couples TRBV5-1 to TRBJ2-1; 8 bases align to TRBD2. V was clipped by 10 bases and J by 4 bases; unmatched bases: 10. CDR1 SGHRS and CDR2 YFSETQ come from the germline V gene. The CDR3 spans 14 residues. DNA for the CDR3: TGCGCCTCCCAGTTAGCGGGATCATACAATGAGCAGTTCTTC. Encoded protein: CASQLAGSYNEQFF.

The sample holds one count of this clone. The gene calls are TRBV27 and TRBJ1-1; D ambiguous. Trimming stripped 2 bases from V and 3 bases from J, with 7 bases between. The length of the CDR3 is 13 residues. Germline V gene lookup returns CDR1 MNHEY and CDR2 SMNVEV (reference sequence). As DNA, the CDR3 is TGTGCCAGCAGTTTACGCCGAGACACTGAAGCTTTCTTT. This sequence encodes CASSLRRDTEAFF.

The chain recombines TRBV11-1 with TRBJ2-7; TRBD1 or TRBD2 may be the D gene (5 bases each). The germline V gene encodes CDR1 SGHAT and CDR2 FQDESV (reference sequence). Trimming left V 0 bases short and J 0 bases short, with 15 bases between. This CDR3 contains 17 residues. The CDR3 is CASSLASTGLISYEQYF. As DNA, the CDR3 is TGTGCCAGCAGCTTAGCAAGCACGGGGCTTATCTCCTACGAGCAGTACTTC.

The chain combines TRBV5-6 with TRBJ1-3, with 7 bases fitting TRBD1. CDR3 length equals 16 residues. Looked up from germline, CDR1 is SGHDT and CDR2 is YYEEEE. Trimming took 3 bases from V and 0 from J; bases not matched to a gene: 6. The CDR3 here is CASSYDRESSGNTIYF. The CDR3 nucleotides are TGTGCCAGCAGCTACGACAGGGAGAGCTCTGGAAACACCATATATTTT.